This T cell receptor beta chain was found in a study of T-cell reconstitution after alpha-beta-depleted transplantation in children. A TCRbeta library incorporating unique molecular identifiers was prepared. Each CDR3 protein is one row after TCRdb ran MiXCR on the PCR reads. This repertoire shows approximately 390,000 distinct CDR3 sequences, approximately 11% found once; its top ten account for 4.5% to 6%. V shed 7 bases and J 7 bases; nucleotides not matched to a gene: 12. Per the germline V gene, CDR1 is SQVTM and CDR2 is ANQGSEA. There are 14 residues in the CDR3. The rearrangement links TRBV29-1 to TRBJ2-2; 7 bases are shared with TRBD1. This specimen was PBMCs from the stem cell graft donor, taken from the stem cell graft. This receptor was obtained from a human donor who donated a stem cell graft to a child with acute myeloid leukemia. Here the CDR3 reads CSARETGRIGELFF. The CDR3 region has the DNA TGCAGCGCTCGAGAGACAGGGCGGATCGGGGAGCTGTTTTTT.